The rows below give T cell receptor beta chains drawn from one sample of a study of PD-L1 blockade in urothelial cancer. Generated by immunoSEQ multiplex PCR, the TCRdb table keeps only in-frame clones and is missing some. This sample has some 100,000 clones; 91% occur once, and the top ten carry around 0.92%. This material consisted of PBMCs, taken around atezolizumab (anti-PD-L1) treatment. The receptors derive from an elderly woman with urothelial cancer. CDR3s include the opening cysteine and the closing phenylalanine or tryptophan. Fields, in order: V gene, J gene, CDR3 protein.

V: TRBV27; J: TRBJ1-3; CDR3: CAPVGDSGNTIYF
V: TRBV6-4; J: TRBJ1-2; CDR3: CASSEGDRRGYTF
V: TRBV5-1; J: TRBJ2-7; CDR3: CASSPGTGLSYEQYF
V: TRBV28; J: TRBJ1-5; CDR3: CASTLGVTQHF
V: TRBV6-5; J: TRBJ1-1; CDR3: CASINAGKAFF
V: TRBV4-2; J: TRBJ2-5; CDR3: CASSQDFGETQYF
V: TRBV10-2; J: TRBJ1-2; CDR3: CASSEGHRANYGYTF
V: TRBV30; J: TRBJ1-2; CDR3: CAWSVIVPSYGYTF
V: TRBV10-3; J: TRBJ2-7; CDR3: CAITGGQGRDGEQYF
V: TRBV11-2; J: TRBJ2-5; CDR3: CASSPLGTSQETQYF
V: TRBV28; J: TRBJ1-1; CDR3: CASRPTGVNTEAFF
V: TRBV28; J: TRBJ2-7; CDR3: CATETSSYEQYF
V: TRBV7-3; J: TRBJ1-1; CDR3: CASSLSFRANAFF
V: TRBV28; J: TRBJ1-2; CDR3: CASSRDFASGYTF
V: TRBV5-4; J: TRBJ2-4; CDR3: CASSLRSGGYTDIQYF
V: TRBV6-4; J: TRBJ1-5; CDR3: CASRVVGALLNQPQHF
V: TRBV19; J: TRBJ2-3; CDR3: CASLLTGAGDTQYF
V: TRBV19; J: TRBJ1-5; CDR3: CASSMRGDRVSSQHF
V: TRBV30; J: TRBJ2-1; CDR3: CAWSVPMRDITNEQFF
V: TRBV7-8; J: TRBJ2-5; CDR3: CASSLRTQETQYF
V: TRBV4-2; J: TRBJ1-3; CDR3: CASSQVPGTGILSGNTIYF
V: TRBV28; J: TRBJ2-7; CDR3: CATLQGSPYEQYF
V: TRBV18; J: TRBJ2-3; CDR3: CASSPSWGGHGTDTQYF
V: TRBV9; J: TRBJ2-7; CDR3: CASSVGGEPNEQYF
V: TRBV19; J: TRBJ2-5; CDR3: CASSTPPGTAQETQYF
V: TRBV5-1; J: TRBJ2-7; CDR3: CASGKTGTARYEQYF
V: TRBV5-1; J: TRBJ2-7; CDR3: CASSSTGDLLRNQQYF
V: TRBV27; J: TRBJ1-5; CDR3: CASSWGGNQPQHF
V: TRBV7-2; J: TRBJ2-3; CDR3: CASSRFGGFTDTQYF
V: TRBV28; J: TRBJ1-5; CDR3: CASSPSGRDSNQPQHF
V: TRBV13; J: TRBJ2-7; CDR3: CASTAGGLSYEQYF
V: TRBV6-1; J: TRBJ2-7; CDR3: CASSKDRSYEQYF
V: TRBV6-5; J: TRBJ2-5; CDR3: CASRRTVQETQYF
V: TRBV5-1; J: TRBJ1-1; CDR3: CASSEGKEAFF
V: TRBV19; J: TRBJ2-1; CDR3: CASGTSGMIYNEQFF
V: TRBV30; J: TRBJ1-1; CDR3: CAWSVTSGGVVTEAFF
V: TRBV9; J: TRBJ1-4; CDR3: CASSVAIGGTGDEKLFF
V: TRBV7-6; J: TRBJ2-3; CDR3: CASSRASGRASDTQYF
V: TRBV28; J: TRBJ2-6; CDR3: CASSFTASGANVLTF
V: TRBV2; J: TRBJ2-2; CDR3: CASSGQGGTGELFF
V: TRBV9; J: TRBJ2-2; CDR3: CASRESPNTGELFF
V: TRBV7-9; J: TRBJ2-3; CDR3: CASSLGQLAGEDTQYF
V: TRBV7-6; J: TRBJ2-7; CDR3: CASSRLGRERPYEQYF
V: TRBV2; J: TRBJ1-5; CDR3: CASSYKQGRSSNQPQHF
V: TRBV7-2; J: TRBJ1-1; CDR3: CASSLQRTEAFF
V: TRBV6-1; J: TRBJ1-4; CDR3: CASSNGQLLNEKLFF
V: TRBV7-9; J: TRBJ1-1; CDR3: CASSHGQTNTEAFF
V: TRBV2; J: TRBJ2-7; CDR3: CASSDGGAYEQYF
V: TRBV5-1; J: TRBJ2-1; CDR3: CASSLGGTSGPINEQFF
V: TRBV19; J: TRBJ2-7; CDR3: CASSIDTTGAYEQYF
V: TRBV18; J: TRBJ2-1; CDR3: CASSTGTGGYNEQFF
V: TRBV7-3; J: TRBJ2-1; CDR3: CASSPNGQGAYNEQFF
V: TRBV15; J: TRBJ2-1; CDR3: CATSRESSGRYNEQFF
V: TRBV9; J: TRBJ1-3; CDR3: CASSVAGAGNTIYF
V: TRBV5-6; J: TRBJ2-5; CDR3: CASASAGGAWETQYF
V: TRBV5-1; J: TRBJ2-3; CDR3: CASSLFRSTDTQYF
V: TRBV5-8; J: TRBJ1-2; CDR3: CASRMGQGQIFQANYGYTF
V: TRBV15; J: TRBJ1-2; CDR3: CATSSRGLEYGYTF
V: TRBV7-2; J: TRBJ1-3; CDR3: CASSPSDPGVGNTIYF